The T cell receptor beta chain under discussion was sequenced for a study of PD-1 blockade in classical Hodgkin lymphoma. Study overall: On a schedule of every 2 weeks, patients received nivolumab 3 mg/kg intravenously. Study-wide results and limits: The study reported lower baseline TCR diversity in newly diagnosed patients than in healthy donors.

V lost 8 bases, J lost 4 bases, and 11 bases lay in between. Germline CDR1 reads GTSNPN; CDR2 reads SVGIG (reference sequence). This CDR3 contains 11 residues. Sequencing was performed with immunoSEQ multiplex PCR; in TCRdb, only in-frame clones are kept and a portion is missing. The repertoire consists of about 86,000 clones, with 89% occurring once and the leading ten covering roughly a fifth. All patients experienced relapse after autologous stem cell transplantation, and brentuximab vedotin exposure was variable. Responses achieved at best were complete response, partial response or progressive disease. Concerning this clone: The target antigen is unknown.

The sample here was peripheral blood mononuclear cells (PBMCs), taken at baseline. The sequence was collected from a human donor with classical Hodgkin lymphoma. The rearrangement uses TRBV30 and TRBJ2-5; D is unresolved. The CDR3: CAGNMGETQYF. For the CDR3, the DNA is TGTGCCGGGAATATGGGAGAGACCCAGTACTTC.